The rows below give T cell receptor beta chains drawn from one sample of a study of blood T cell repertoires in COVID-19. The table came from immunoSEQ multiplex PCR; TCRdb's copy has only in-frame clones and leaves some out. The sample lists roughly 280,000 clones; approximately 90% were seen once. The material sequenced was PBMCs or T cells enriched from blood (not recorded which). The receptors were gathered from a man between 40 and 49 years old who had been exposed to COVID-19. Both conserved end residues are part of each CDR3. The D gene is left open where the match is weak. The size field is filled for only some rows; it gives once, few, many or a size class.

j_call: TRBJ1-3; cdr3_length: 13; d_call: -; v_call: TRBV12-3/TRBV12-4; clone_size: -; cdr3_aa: CASSHSTGNTIYF; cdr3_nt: TGTGCCAGCAGTCACAGCACTGGAAACACCATATATTTT
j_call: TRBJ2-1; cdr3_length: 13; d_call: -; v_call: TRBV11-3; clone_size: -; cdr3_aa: CASSLSTGLEQFF; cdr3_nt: TGTGCCAGCAGCTTGTCGACTGGCCTGGAGCAGTTCTTC
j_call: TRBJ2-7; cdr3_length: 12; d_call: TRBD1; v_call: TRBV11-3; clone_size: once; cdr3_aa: CASSSTGLFQYF; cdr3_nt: TGTGCCAGCAGCTCGACAGGGCTTTTTCAGTACTTC
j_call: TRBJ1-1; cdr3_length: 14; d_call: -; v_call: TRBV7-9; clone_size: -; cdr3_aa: CASSPKTANTEAFF; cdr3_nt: TGTGCCAGCAGCCCAAAGACAGCGAACACTGAAGCTTTCTTT
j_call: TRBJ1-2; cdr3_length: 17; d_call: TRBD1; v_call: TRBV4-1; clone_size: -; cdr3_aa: CASSHMPGQGTNYGYTF; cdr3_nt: TGCGCCAGCAGCCACATGCCGGGACAGGGGACTAACTATGGCTACACCTTC
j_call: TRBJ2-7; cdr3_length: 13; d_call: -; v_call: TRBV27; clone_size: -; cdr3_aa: CASSYGNVYEQYF; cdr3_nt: TGTGCCAGCAGTTATGGCAACGTCTACGAGCAGTACTTC
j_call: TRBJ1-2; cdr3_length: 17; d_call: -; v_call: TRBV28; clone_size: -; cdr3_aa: CASSLWSGQTLNYGYTF; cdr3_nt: TGTGCCAGCAGTTTGTGGTCTGGACAGACACTTAACTATGGCTACACCTTC
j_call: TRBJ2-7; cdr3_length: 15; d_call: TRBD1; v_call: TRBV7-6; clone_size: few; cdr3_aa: CASSPSGTGEYEQYF; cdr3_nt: TGTGCCAGCAGCCCCTCCGGGACAGGGGAATACGAGCAGTACTTC
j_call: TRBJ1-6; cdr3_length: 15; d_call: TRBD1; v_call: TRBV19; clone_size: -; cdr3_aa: CASRKTGSHNSPLHF; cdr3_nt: TGTGCCAGTAGGAAGACAGGGTCCCATAATTCACCCCTCCACTTT
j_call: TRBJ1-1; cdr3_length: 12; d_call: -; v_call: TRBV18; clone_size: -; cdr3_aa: CASSSGQLEAFF; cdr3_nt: TGTGCCAGCTCTTCCGGACAGCTTGAAGCTTTCTTT
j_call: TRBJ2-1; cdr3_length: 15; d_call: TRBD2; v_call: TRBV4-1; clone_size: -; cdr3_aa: CASSQLLAGGGEQFF; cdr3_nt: TGCGCCAGCAGCCAGCTTCTAGCGGGAGGGGGTGAGCAGTTCTTC
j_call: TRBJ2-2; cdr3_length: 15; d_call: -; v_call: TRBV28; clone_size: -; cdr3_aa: CASSLRQGDTGELFF; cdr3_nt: TGTGCCAGCAGTTTACGGCAGGGCGACACCGGGGAGCTGTTTTTT
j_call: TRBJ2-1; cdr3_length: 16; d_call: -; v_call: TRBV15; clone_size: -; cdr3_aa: CATSREGFPGDNEQFF; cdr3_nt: TGTGCCACCAGCAGAGAAGGATTCCCAGGGGACAATGAGCAGTTCTTC
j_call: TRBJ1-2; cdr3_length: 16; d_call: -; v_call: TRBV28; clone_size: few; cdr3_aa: CASSGAGDAVNYGYTF; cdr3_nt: TGTGCCAGCAGTGGGGCAGGGGATGCGGTAAACTATGGCTACACCTTC
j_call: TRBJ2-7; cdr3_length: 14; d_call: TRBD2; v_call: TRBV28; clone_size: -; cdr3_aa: CASSFASGSYEQYF; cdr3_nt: TGTGCCAGCAGTTTTGCTAGCGGGAGCTACGAGCAGTACTTC
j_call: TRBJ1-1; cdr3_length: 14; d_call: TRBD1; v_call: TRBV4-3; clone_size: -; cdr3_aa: CASSVGQEAAEAFF; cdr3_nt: TGCGCCAGCAGCGTCGGACAGGAGGCCGCTGAAGCTTTCTTT
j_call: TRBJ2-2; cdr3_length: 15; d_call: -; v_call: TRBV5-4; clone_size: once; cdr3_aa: CASSLDQVDTGELFF; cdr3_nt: TGTGCCAGCAGCTTGGATCAGGTAGACACCGGGGAGCTGTTTTTT
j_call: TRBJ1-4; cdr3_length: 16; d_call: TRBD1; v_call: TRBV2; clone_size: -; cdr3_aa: CASRLTYGTGGEKLFF; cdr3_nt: TGTGCCAGCAGACTTACCTACGGGACAGGGGGTGAAAAACTGTTTTTT
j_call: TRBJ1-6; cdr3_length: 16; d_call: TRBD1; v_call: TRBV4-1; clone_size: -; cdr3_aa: CASSPQGQEILSTLHF; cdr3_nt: TGCGCCAGCAGCCCCCAGGGACAGGAGATCTTGTCGACCCTCCACTTT
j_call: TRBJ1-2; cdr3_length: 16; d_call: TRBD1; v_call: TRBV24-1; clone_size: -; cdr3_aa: CATSDGQGEANYGYTF; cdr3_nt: TGTGCCACCAGTGACGGACAGGGGGAAGCGAACTATGGCTACACCTTC
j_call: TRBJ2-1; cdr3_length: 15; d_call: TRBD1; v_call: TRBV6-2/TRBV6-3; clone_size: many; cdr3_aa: CASSRDSLSYNEQFF; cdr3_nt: TGTGCCAGCAGCAGGGACAGCCTCTCCTACAATGAGCAGTTCTTC
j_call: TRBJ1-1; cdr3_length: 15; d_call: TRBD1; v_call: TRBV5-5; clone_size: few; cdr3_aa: CASSPEQGWNTEAFF; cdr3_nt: TGTGCCAGCAGCCCCGAACAGGGGTGGAACACTGAAGCTTTCTTT
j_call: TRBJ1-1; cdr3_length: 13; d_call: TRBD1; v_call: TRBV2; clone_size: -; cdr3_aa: CASIPNRGTEAFF; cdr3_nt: TGTGCCAGCATCCCAAACAGGGGCACTGAAGCTTTCTTT
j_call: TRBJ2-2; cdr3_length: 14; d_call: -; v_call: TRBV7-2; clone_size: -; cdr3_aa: CASRRSEATGELFF; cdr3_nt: TGTGCCAGCAGACGGAGCGAAGCCACCGGGGAGCTGTTTTTT
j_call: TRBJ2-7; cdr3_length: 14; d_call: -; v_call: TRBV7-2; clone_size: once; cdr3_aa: CASSLAGSSYEQYF; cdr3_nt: TGTGCCAGCAGCTTAGCAGGGAGTTCCTACGAGCAGTACTTC
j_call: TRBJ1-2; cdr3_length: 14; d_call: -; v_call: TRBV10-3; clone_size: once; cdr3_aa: CAISGLPANYGYTF; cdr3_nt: TGTGCCATCAGTGGTCTTCCAGCTAACTATGGCTACACCTTC
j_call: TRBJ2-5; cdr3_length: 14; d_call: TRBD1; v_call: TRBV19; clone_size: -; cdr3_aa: CASSRGQAPETQYF; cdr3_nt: TGTGCCAGTAGTCGAGGACAGGCTCCGGAGACCCAGTACTTC
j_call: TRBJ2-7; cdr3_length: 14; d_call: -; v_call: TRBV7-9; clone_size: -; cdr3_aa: CASSLDRVDLEQYF; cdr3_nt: TGTGCCAGCAGCTTAGACAGGGTGGATCTAGAGCAGTACTTC
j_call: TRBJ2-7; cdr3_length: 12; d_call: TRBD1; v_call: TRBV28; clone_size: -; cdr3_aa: CASETGAYEQYF; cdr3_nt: TGTGCCAGCGAGACAGGGGCTTACGAGCAGTACTTC
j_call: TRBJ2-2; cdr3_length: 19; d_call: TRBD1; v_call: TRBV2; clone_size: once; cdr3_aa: CASSEAGTGGSHYTGELFF; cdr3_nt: TGTGCCAGCAGTGAAGCGGGGACAGGGGGGTCCCACTACACCGGGGAGCTGTTTTTT
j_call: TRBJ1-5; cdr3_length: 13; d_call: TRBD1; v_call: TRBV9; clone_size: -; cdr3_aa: CASSRQGDQPQHF; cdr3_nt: TGTGCCAGCAGTCGACAGGGGGATCAGCCCCAGCATTTT
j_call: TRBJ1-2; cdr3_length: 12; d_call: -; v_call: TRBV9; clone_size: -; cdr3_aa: CASSVDRSGYTF; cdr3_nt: TGTGCCAGCAGCGTAGATCGGTCTGGCTACACCTTC
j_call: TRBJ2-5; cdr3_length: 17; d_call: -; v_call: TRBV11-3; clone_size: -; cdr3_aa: CASSSWRVGLNLETQYF; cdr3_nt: TGTGCCAGCAGCTCATGGAGGGTGGGGCTTAATTTGGAGACCCAGTACTTC
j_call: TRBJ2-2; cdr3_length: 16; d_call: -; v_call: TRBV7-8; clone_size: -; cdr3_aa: CASSPWQGLRTGELFF; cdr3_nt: TGTGCCAGCAGCCCCTGGCAGGGCTTAAGGACCGGGGAGCTGTTTTTT
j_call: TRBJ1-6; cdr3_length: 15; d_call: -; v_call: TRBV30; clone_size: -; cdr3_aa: CAWRPEGGGLLPLHF; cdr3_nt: TGTGCCTGGAGACCTGAGGGAGGGGGTCTCTTACCCCTCCACTTT
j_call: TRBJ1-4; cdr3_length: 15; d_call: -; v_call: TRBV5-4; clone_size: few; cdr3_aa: CASSDGDRINEKLFF; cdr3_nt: TGTGCCAGCAGCGACGGAGACAGGATTAATGAAAAACTGTTTTTT
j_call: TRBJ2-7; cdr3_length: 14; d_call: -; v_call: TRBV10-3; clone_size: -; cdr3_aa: CAISQTGEGYEQYF; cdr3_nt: TGTGCCATCAGCCAGACAGGGGAGGGGTACGAGCAGTACTTC
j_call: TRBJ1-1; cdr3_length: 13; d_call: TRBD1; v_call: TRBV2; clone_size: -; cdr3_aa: CASSVQGAEAAFF; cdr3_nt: TGTGCCAGCAGTGTTCAGGGGGCAGAGGCGGCTTTCTTT
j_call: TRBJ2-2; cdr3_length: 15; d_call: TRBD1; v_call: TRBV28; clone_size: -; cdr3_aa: CASRETGVNTGELFF; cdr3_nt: TGTGCCAGCAGGGAGACAGGGGTCAACACCGGGGAGCTGTTTTTT
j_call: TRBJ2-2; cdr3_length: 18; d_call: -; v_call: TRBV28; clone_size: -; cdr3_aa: CASSPPGRQGRGTGELFF; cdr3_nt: TGTGCCAGCAGTCCCCCCGGGCGTCAGGGCAGGGGCACCGGGGAGCTGTTTTTT
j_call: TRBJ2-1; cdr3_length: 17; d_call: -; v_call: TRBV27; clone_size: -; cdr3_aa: CASSFGQGISGSNEQFF; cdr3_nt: TGTGCCAGCAGTTTTGGACAGGGCATTAGCGGGAGCAATGAGCAGTTCTTC
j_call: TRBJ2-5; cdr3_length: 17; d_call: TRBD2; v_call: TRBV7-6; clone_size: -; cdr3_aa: CASSLIFGTKGKETQYF; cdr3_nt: TGTGCCAGCAGCTTAATTTTCGGGACTAAGGGCAAAGAGACCCAGTACTTC
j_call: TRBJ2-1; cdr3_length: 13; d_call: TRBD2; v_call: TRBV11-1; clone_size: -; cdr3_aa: CASSSGRAGEQFF; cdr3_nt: TGTGCCAGCAGCTCCGGGAGGGCCGGTGAGCAGTTCTTC
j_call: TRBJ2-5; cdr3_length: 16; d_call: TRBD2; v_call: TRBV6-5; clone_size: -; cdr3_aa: CASSYHSSGFQETQYF; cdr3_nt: TGTGCCAGCAGTTACCACTCTAGCGGGTTCCAAGAGACCCAGTACTTC
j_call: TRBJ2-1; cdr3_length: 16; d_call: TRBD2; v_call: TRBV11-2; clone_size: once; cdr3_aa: CASSLGAGGPSNEQFF; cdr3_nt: TGTGCCAGCAGCTTAGGAGCGGGAGGGCCGTCCAATGAGCAGTTCTTC
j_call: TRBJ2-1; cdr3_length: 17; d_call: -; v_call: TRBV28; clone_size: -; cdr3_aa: CASSLPLGGGGKHEQFF; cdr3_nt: TGTGCCAGCAGTTTGCCCCTCGGAGGAGGGGGCAAGCATGAGCAGTTCTTC
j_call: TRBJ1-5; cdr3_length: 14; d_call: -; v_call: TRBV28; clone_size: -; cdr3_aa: CASSLLTGPQPQHF; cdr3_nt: TGTGCCAGCAGTCTCCTGACAGGTCCTCAGCCCCAGCATTTT
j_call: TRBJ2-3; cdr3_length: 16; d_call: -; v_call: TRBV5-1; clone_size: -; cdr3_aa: CASSLGGIGGTDTQYF; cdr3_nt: TGCGCCAGCAGCTTGGGAGGCATAGGAGGCACAGATACGCAGTATTTT
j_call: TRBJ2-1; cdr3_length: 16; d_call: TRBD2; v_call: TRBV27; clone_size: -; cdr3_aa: CASSLLGGRAFNEQFF; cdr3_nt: TGTGCCAGCAGTTTATTGGGGGGGAGGGCCTTCAATGAGCAGTTCTTC
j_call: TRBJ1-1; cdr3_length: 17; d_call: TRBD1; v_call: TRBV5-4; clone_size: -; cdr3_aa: CASSEQGVSPMNTEAFF; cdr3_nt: TGTGCCAGCAGCGAACAGGGGGTTTCCCCGATGAACACTGAAGCTTTCTTT
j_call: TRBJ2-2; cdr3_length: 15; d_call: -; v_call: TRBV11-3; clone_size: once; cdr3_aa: CASSLGVSNTGELFF; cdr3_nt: TGTGCCAGCAGCTTAGGCGTGTCGAACACCGGGGAGCTGTTTTTT